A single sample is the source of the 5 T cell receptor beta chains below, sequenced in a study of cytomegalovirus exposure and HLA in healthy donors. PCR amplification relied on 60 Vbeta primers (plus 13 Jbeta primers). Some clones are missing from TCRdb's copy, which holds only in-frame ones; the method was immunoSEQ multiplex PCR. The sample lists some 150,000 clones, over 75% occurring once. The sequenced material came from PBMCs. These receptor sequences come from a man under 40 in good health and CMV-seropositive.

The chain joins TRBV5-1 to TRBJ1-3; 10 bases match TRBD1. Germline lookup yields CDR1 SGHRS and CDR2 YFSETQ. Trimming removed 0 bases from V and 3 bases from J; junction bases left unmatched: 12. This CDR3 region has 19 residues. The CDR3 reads CASSLGLRDRGIYGNTIYF. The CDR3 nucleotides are TGCGCCAGCAGCTTGGGCCTCCGGGACAGGGGCATTTATGGAAACACCATATATTTT.

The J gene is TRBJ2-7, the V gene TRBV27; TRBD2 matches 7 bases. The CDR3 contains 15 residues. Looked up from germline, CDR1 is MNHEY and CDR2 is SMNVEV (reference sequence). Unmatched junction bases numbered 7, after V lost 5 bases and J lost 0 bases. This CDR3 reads CASSGWEGSSYEQYF. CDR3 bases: TGTGCCAGCAGTGGCTGGGAGGGGAGCTCCTACGAGCAGTACTTC.

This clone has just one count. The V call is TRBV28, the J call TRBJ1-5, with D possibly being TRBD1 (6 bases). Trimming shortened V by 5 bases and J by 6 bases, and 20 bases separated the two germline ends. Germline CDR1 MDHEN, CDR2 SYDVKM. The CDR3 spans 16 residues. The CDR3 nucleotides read TGTGCCAGCAGTCGGCGCGGTGGGGGCTGGGGTCAGCCCCAGCATTTT. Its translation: CASSRRGGGWGQPQHF.

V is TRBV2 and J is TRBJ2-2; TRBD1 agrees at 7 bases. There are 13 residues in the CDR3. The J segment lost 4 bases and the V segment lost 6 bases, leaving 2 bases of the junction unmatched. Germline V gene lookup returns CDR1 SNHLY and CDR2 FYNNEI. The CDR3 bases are TGTGCCAGCAGCCGGGACAGCACCGGGGAGCTGTTTTTT. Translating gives CASSRDSTGELFF.

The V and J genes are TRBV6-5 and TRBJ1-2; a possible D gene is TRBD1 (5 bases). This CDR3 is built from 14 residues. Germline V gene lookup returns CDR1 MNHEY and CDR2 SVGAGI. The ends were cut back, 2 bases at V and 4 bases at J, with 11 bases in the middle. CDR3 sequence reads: CASSYNRTPYGYTF. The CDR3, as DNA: TGTGCCAGCAGTTACAATCGGACACCCTATGGCTACACCTTC.